This TCR beta chain was obtained from a study of molecular identifiers for immune sequencing clone quantification. The length of the CDR3 is 15 residues. V trimming: 3 bases; J trimming: 5 bases; junction bases outside the gene matches: 7. Germline values: CDR1 PRHDT, CDR2 FYEKMQ (reference sequence). Each CDR3 protein is one row after TCRdb ran MiXCR on the PCR reads. The table shows 37,000 or so distinct CDR3 sequences, with under 20% occurring only once. Sequencing input: naive CD8+ T cells from blood, with Jurkat cell RNA spiked in. Subset in this sample: FACS-sorted CD8+CD4-CCR7+CD45RA+ naive T cells. This chain joins TRBV13 and TRBJ2-5; 9 bases match TRBD2. The sequence came from a human donor in good health. Some libraries in this study had Jurkat cell RNA spiked in. CDR3 protein: CASSFRREGQETQYF. The CDR3 bases are TGTGCCAGCAGCTTTAGGCGGGAGGGCCAGGAGACCCAGTACTTC. The variable domain in full, completed from reference TRBV13 and TRBJ2-5, reads AAGVIQSPRHLIKEKRETATLKCYPIPRHDTVYWYQQGPGQDPQFLISFYEKMQSDKGSIPDRFSAQQFSDYHSELNMSSLELGDSALYFCASSFRREGQETQYFGPGTRLLVL.